This record looks at one T cell receptor (beta chain) sequence and its context. Its cognate antigen is unknown. This sample is drawn from a study of identical twins. Study outcomes and limitations: Invariant T cells like MAIT and iNKT could partly confound the zero-insertion analyses. The conclusions drew on cross-sectional statistical analysis instead of tracking the same donors. Models predicted less out-of-frame TCR alpha sharing in monozygotic twins than was found.

Germline V gene sequence: CDR1 MNHEY, CDR2 SMNVEV (reference sequence). Between the trimmed V and J ends, which lost 8 bases and 7 bases, there was a span of 18 bases. The CDR3 has 13 residues. TCRdb reprocessed the 5' RACE reads via MiXCR and lists one record per CDR3 protein. Here the sample spans more than 1.5 million distinct CDR3 sequences, around 33% being singletons. V gene TRBV27 combines with J gene TRBJ2-7, with D perhaps TRBD1 (6 bases). The receptor's source is a newborn girl in good health. Sequencing input: cord blood. CDR3 residues: CASSTGSYNEQYF. The DNA for the CDR3 is TGTGCCAGCTCTACAGGGTCCTACAATGAGCAGTACTTC.